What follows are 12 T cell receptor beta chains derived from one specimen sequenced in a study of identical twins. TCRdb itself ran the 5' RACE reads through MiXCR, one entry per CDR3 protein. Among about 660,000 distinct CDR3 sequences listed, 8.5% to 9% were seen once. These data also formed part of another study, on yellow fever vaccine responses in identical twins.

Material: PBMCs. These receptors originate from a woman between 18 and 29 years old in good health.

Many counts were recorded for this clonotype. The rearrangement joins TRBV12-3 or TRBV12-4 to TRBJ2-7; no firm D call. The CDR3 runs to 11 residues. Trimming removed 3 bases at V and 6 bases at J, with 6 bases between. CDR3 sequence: CASSFQGEQYF. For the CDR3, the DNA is TGTGCCAGCAGTTTTCAAGGCGAGCAGTACTTC.

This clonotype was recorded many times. DNA for the CDR3: TGTGCCAGCAAACCGGACTATAGCACAGATACGCAGTATTTT. Encoded protein: CASKPDYSTDTQYF. This chain connects TRBV7-3 to TRBJ2-3, with TRBD2 as a possible D gene (6 bases). CDR1 and CDR2 (germline): SGHTA, FQGTGA. This CDR3 comprises 14 residues. V lost 7 bases and J 0 bases, leaving 11 bases between the germline ends.

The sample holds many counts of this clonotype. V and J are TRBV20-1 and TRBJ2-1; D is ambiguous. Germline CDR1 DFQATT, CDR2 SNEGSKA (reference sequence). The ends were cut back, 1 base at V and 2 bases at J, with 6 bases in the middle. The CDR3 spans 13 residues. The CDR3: CSARGNAYNEQFF. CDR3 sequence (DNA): TGCAGTGCTAGAGGCAACGCCTACAATGAGCAGTTCTTC.

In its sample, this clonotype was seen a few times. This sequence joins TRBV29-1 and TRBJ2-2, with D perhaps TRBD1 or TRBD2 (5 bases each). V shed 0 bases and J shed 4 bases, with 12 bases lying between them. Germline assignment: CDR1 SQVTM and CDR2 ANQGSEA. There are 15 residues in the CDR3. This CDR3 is CSVEDRVGTTGELFF. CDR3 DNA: TGCAGCGTTGAAGATCGGGTAGGGACCACCGGGGAGCTGTTTTTT.

The CDR3 here is CASRRGTGEGEQYF. CDR3 DNA sequence: TGTGCCAGCAGACGAGGGACAGGGGAAGGCGAGCAGTACTTC. The V call is TRBV27, the J call TRBJ2-7; the match to TRBD1 covers 10 bases. The CDR3 spans 14 residues. Germline CDR1 is MNHEY and CDR2 is SMNVEV (reference sequence). The V and J ends lost 6 bases and 6 bases, in that order; junction bases with no gene match: 8.

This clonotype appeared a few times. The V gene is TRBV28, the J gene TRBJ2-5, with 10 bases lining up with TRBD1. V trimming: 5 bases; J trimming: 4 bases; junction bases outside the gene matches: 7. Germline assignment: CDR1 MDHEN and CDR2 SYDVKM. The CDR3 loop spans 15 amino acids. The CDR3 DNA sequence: TGTGCCAGCAGTGGGGGACAGGGGTTAACAGAGACCCAGTACTTC. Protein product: CASSGGQGLTETQYF. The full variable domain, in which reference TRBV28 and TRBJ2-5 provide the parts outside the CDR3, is DVKVTQSSRYLVKRTGEKVFLECVQDMDHENMFWYRQDPGLGLRLIYFSYDVKMKEKGDIPEGYSVSREKKERFSLILESASTNQTSMYLCASSGGQGLTETQYFGPGTRLLVL.

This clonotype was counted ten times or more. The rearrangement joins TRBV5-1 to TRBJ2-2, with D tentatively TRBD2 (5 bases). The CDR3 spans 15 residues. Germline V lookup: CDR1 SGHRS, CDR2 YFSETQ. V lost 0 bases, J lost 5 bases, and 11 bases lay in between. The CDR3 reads CASSLETTATGELFF. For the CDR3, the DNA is TGCGCCAGCAGCTTGGAGACTACTGCTACCGGGGAGCTGTTTTTT.

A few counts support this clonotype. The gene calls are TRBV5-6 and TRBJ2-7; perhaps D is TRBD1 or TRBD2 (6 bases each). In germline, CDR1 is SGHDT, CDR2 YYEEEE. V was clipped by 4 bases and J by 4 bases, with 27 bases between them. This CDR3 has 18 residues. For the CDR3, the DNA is TGTGCCAGCAGCCGGGTCGGGAGAGGGGGATCGCCCTTATACGAGCAGTACTTC. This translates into CASSRVGRGGSPLYEQYF.

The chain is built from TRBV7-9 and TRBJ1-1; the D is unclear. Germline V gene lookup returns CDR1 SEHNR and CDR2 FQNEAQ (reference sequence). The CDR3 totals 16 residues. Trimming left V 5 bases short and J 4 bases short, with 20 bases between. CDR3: CASSHHARLAFTEAFF. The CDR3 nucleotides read TGTGCCAGCAGCCACCATGCCCGTCTTGCTTTCACTGAAGCTTTCTTT.

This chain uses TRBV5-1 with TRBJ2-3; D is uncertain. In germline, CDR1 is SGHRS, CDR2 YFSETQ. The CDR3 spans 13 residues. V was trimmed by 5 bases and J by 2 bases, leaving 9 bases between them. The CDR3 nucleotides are TGCGCCAGCAGACCAGCGCTCACAGATACGCAGTATTTT. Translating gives CASRPALTDTQYF.

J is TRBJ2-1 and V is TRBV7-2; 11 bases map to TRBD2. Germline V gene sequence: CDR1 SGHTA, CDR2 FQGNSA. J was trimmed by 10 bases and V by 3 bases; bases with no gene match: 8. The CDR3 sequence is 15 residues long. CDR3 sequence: CASSLGLAVSAEQFF. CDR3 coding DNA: TGTGCCAGCAGCTTGGGACTAGCGGTCTCGGCCGAGCAGTTCTTC.

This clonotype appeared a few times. CDR3 nucleotide sequence: TGTGCCAGCAGCTTGTGGGGGTTTTCGGAGACCCAGTACTTC. Protein: CASSLWGFSETQYF. This chain connects TRBV5-5 to TRBJ2-5, with D possibly called TRBD1 or TRBD2 (5 bases each). Germline V gives CDR1 SGHKS, CDR2 YYEKEE (reference sequence). CDR3 length: 14 residues. Deletions cut 1 base from V and 5 bases from J, with 12 bases between.